This T cell receptor (beta chain) was sequenced for a study of blood T cell repertoires in COVID-19. Study-level information: The study drew acute and convalescent COVID-19 samples from the United States, Italy and Spain. In each case, the material was cDNA or gDNA derived from T cells, B-cell-depleted T cells, or PBMCs.

Notes on this clone: The sample holds other DNA sequences that translate to the same CDR3.

The germline gives CDR1 MNHEY, CDR2 SMNVEV (reference sequence). The CDR3 spans 13 residues. J gave up 10 bases and V 2 bases, and 2 bases lay outside the gene matches. TCRdb keeps only in-frame clones here, not all; method: immunoSEQ multiplex PCR. The sample lists about 500,000 clones; 85% to 90% were seen once. Seattle patient enrollment occurred during active infection, with longitudinal follow-up thereafter. Specimen: peripheral blood. The TCR originated in a woman between 45 and 60 years old with COVID-19, enrolled during active disease. V and J are TRBV27 and TRBJ1-2; 12 positions agree with TRBD1. The chain's CDR3 is CASSLGTGGSYTF. The CDR3 DNA reads as TGTGCCAGCAGTTTAGGGACAGGGGGCTCCTACACCTTC.